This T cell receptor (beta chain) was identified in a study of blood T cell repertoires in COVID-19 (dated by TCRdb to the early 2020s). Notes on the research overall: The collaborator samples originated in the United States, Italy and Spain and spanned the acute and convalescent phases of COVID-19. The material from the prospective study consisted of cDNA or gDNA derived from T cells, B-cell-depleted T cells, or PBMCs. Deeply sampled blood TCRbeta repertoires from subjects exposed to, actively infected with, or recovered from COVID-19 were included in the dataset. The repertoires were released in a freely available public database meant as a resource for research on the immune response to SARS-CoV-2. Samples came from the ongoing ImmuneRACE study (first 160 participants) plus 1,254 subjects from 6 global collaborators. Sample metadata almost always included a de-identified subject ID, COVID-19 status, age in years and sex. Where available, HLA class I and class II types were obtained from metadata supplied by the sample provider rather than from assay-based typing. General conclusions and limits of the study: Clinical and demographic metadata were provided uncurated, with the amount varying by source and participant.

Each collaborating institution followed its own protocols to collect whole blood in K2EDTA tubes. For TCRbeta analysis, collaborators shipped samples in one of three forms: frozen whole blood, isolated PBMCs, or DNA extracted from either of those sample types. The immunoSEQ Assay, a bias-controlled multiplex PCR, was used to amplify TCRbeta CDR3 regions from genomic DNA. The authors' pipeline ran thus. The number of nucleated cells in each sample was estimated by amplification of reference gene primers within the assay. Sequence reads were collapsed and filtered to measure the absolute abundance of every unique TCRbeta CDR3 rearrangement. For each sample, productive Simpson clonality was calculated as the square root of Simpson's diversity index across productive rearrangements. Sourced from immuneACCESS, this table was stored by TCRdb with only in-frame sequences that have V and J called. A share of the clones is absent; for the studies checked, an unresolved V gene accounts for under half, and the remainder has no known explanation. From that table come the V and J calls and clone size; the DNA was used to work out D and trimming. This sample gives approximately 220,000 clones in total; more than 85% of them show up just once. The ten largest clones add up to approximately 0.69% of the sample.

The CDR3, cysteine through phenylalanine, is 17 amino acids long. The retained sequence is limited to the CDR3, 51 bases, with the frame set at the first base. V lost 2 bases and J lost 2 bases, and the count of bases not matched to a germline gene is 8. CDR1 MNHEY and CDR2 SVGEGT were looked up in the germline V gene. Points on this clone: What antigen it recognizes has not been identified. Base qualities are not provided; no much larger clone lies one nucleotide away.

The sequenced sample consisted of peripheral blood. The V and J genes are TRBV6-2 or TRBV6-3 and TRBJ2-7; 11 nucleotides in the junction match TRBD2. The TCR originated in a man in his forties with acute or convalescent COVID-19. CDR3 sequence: CASSYGLAGGPTYEQYF. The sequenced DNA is TGTGCCAGCAGTTACGGGTTAGCGGGAGGGCCTACCTACGAGCAGTACTTC.